The 2 T cell receptor beta chains below come from one sample, sequenced in a study of T cells expressing NK-cell markers. No DNA is given; TCRdb re-called the 5' RACE reads and lists each CDR3 protein once. This sample's table reports 150,000 or so distinct CDR3 sequences. Sequenced: blood T cells: a sorted CD56 or NKG2C T cell subset, CD4+ or CD8+ T cells, or bulk PBMC T cells (not recorded which). These receptors all come from a woman aged 18-69 years in good health.

The chain is built from TRBV2 and TRBJ2-3; TCRdb gives TRBD2 as the D gene, but with no DNA this cannot be confirmed. The CDR3 has 16 residues. Per the germline V gene, CDR1 is SNHLY and CDR2 is FYNNEI. CDR3 sequence reads: CASSEWRGGRRDTQYF.

This chain links TRBV30 with TRBJ2-7; the TRBD1 assignment by TCRdb is unverifiable without DNA. This CDR3 comprises 13 residues. Germline assignment: CDR1 GTSNPN and CDR2 SVGIG (reference sequence). CDR3 sequence: CAWSTGGRYEQYF. The full variable domain, in which reference TRBV30 and TRBJ2-7 provide the parts outside the CDR3, is SQTIHQWPATLVQPVGSPLSLECTVEGTSNPNLYWYRQAAGRGLQLLFYSVGIGQISSEVPQNLSASRPQDRQFILSSKKLLLSDSGFYLCAWSTGGRYEQYFGPGTRLTVT.